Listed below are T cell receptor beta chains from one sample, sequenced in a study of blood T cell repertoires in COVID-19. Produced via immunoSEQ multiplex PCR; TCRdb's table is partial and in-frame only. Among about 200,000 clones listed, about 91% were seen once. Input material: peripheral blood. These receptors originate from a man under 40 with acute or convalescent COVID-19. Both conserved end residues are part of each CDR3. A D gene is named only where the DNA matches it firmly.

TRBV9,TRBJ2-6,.,CASSTLSGELSGANVLTF
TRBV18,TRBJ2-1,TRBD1,CASSRQGRNNEQFF
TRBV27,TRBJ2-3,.,CASYPQGRITDTQYF
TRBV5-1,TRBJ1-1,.,CASSPGYQGSGTEAFF
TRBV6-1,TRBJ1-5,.,CASSEAGGSNQPQHF
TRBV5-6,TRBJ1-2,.,CASRRAGSYGYTF
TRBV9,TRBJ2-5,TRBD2,CASSVGSTSAETQYF
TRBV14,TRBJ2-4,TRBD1,CASSRYTGVRGIQYF
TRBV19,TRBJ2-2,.,CASSIKGQYTGELFF
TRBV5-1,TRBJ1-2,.,CASSLTGLWDYGYTF
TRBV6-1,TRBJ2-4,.,CASSDRAKNIQYF
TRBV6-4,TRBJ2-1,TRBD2,CASSDSRGTSTAEQFF
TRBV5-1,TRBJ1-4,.,CASSPQTGGNEKLFF
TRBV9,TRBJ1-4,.,CASSVATDEKLFF
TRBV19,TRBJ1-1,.,CASQANTEAFF
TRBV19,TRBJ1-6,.,CASSVGRPPLHF
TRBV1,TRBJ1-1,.,CTSSPGGSGLAQTEAFF
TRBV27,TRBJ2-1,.,CASSEYTPYNEQFF